This TCR beta chain was captured by sequencing in a study of blood T cells in healthy people across ages. For the second PCR, which ran for 7 to 11 cycles, a sample-barcoded 5' primer and a J-beta primer mix were used. The authors tagged each cDNA molecule using a template-switch adaptor with 12 random nucleotides. TCRdb passed the 5' RACE reads through MiXCR, listing each CDR3 protein once. Here the sample spans under 950,000 distinct CDR3 sequences, about a fifth being singletons. CDR1 and CDR2 (germline): KGHDR, SFDVKD. The V end was cut by 8 bases, the J end by 13 bases, with 16 bases between. The CDR3 has 11 residues.

J is TRBJ2-5 and V is TRBV24-1; D gene unclear. The sequence was collected from a man between 70 and 80 years old in good health. The sequencing input was blood. CDR3 sequence: CATNTLFGRYF. In DNA form, the CDR3 reads TGTGCCACCAACACTTTATTCGGACGGTACTTC.